This paragraph reports one T cell receptor beta chain. The sample comes from a study of blood T cell repertoires in COVID-19. The wider study: T cells, B-cell-depleted T cells, or PBMCs provided the cDNA or gDNA that served as material.

Method: immunoSEQ multiplex PCR; TCRdb's copy keeps in-frame clones and lacks some. The table lists 300,000 to 450,000 clones, less than 85% of them singletons, with more than 3% in the top ten. Between the trimmed V and J ends, which lost 5 bases and 0 bases, there was a span of 11 bases. Germline V gene lookup returns CDR1 SGHAT and CDR2 FQNNGV. The CDR3 spans 14 residues. The J gene is TRBJ2-7, the V gene TRBV11-2; maybe TRBD1 (6 bases). Sample: peripheral blood. This receptor was obtained from a woman aged 18-29 years with acute or convalescent COVID-19. Written as DNA, the CDR3 is TGTGCCAGCAGCCCACGGGACAACTCCTACGAGCAGTACTTC. Translating gives CASSPRDNSYEQYF.